Below are 9 T cell receptor beta chains sequenced from a single sample in a study of shared clonotypes between healthy human individuals. The naive CD8 subset, CD45RO-negative cells positively selected for CCR7, excluded terminally differentiated effector memory CD45RA+ cells. Repertoires were generated with immunoSEQ multiplex PCR, while TCRdb's copy carries only in-frame clones and drops some. This sample has about 580,000 clones, with nearly 98% found just once. Sequencing was performed on naive CD8+ T cells sorted from blood. The source of these receptors is a man aged 25-45 years in good health.

The V and J genes are TRBV7-2 and TRBJ2-2, with 8 bases that match TRBD2. The CDR3 has 16 residues. Trimming at V came to 1 base and at J to 3 bases, leaving 4 bases not matched to a gene. The germline CDR1 and CDR2 sequences are SGHTA and FQGNSA. The CDR3 coding sequence is TGTGCCAGCAGCTTAGAGATAGCGGGGTACACCGGGGAGCTGTTTTTT. It is translated as CASSLEIAGYTGELFF.

V is TRBV6-5 and J is TRBJ2-7; D ambiguous. CDR1 and CDR2 (germline): MNHEY, SVGAGI. This CDR3 is 13 amino acids long. Deletions cut 9 bases from V and 4 bases from J, with 16 bases between. The CDR3 here is CARRHGSRYEQYF. The DNA for the CDR3 is TGTGCCAGGCGGCATGGCTCTAGATACGAGCAGTACTTC.

The V and J genes are TRBV7-9 and TRBJ2-7; TRBD2 matches 7 bases. This CDR3 contains 12 residues. The ends lost 5 bases at V and 3 bases at J; junction bases unmatched: 1. Germline-derived CDR1 and CDR2 are SEHNR and FQNEAQ (reference sequence). The DNA for the CDR3 is TGTGCCAGCAGCCCTAGCGGCTACGAGCAGTACTTC. It translates to CASSPSGYEQYF.

This clone was found once. The rearrangement links TRBV29-1 to TRBJ2-1; possibly TRBD1 or TRBD2 for D (5 bases each). The germline CDR1 and CDR2 sequences are SQVTM and ANQGSEA. The CDR3 covers 13 residues. Deletions cut 7 bases from V and 6 bases from J, with 16 bases between. CDR3 sequence reads: CSGLRDASNEQFF. CDR3 sequence (DNA): TGCAGCGGTCTCCGGGACGCGAGCAATGAGCAGTTCTTC.

This chain uses TRBV7-9 with TRBJ2-1, with 8 bases fitting TRBD2. Germline V gene lookup returns CDR1 SEHNR and CDR2 FQNEAQ (reference sequence). Losses at the gene ends were 3 bases for V and 3 bases for J; bases not matched to a gene: 4. This CDR3 is 15 amino acids long. CDR3: CASSFISGIYNEQFF. The DNA of the CDR3 is TGTGCCAGCAGCTTTATTAGCGGGATCTACAATGAGCAGTTCTTC.

The rearrangement joins TRBV2 to TRBJ2-4; D is unclear. V lost 10 bases to trimming and J lost 4 bases, with 8 bases between them. This CDR3 region has 11 residues. The V gene's germline CDR1 is SNHLY and CDR2 FYNNEI. Here the CDR3 reads CAIRPKNIQYF. DNA for the CDR3: TGTGCCATTCGGCCGAAAAACATTCAGTACTTC.

Remarks on this clone: The sample holds other DNA sequences that translate to the same CDR3. The chain joins TRBV6-6 to TRBJ2-1; D not certain. CDR1 and CDR2 from the germline V gene are MNHNY and SVGAGI (reference sequence). CDR3 size: 12 residues. Trimming cost V 0 bases and J 9 bases, with 6 bases left between them. CDR3 residues: CASSYSTSEQFF. The DNA of the CDR3 is TGTGCCAGCAGTTACTCGACCAGTGAGCAGTTCTTC.

The rearrangement uses TRBV27 and TRBJ2-4; the D gene is possibly TRBD1 (6 bases). The CDR3 extends over 14 amino acids. V lost 6 bases and J lost 3, with 12 bases in between. Germline loops: CDR1 MNHEY, CDR2 SMNVEV (reference sequence). CDR3 DNA sequence: TGTGCCAGCAGCTCCAGGGGCTTCAAAAACATTCAGTACTTC. Protein: CASSSRGFKNIQYF.

The CDR3 DNA reads as TGTGCCAGCAGCCCTCGGGACCGAAGCTCCTACGAGCAGTACTTC. Its translation is CASSPRDRSSYEQYF. V gene TRBV11-2 combines with J gene TRBJ2-7; TRBD1 or TRBD2 may be the D gene (5 bases each). With 5 bases removed from V and 0 bases from J, the gap between germline ends came to 14 bases. From germline, CDR1 is SGHAT and CDR2 FQNNGV. This CDR3 contains 15 residues.